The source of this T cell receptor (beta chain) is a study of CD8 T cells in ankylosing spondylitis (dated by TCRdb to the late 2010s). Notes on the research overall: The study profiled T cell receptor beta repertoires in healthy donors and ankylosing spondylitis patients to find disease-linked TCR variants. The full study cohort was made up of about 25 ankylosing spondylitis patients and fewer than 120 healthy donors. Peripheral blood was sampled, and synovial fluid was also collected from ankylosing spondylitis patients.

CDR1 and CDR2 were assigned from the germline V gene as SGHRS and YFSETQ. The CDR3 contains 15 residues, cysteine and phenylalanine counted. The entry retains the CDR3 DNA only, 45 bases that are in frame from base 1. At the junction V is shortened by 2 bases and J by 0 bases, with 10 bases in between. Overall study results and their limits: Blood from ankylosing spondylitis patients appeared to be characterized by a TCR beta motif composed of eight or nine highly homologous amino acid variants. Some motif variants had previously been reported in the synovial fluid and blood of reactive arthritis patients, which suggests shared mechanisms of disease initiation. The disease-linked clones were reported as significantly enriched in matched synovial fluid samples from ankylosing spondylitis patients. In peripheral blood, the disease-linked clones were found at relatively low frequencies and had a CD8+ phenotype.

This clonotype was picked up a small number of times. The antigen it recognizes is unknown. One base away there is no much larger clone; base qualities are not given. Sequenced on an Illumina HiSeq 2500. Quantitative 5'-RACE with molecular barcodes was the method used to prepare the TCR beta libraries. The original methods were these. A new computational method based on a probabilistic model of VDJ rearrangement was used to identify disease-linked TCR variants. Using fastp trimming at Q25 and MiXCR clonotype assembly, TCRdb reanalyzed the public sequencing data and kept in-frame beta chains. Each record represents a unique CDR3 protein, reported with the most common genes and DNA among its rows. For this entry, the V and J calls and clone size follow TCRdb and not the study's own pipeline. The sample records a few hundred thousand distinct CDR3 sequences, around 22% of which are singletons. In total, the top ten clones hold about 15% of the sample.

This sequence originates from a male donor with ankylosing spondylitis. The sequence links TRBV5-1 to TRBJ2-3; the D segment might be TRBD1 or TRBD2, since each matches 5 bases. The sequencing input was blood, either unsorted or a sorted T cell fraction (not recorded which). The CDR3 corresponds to CASSFPGASTDTQYF. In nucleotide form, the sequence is TGCGCCAGCAGCTTCCCCGGGGCTAGCACAGATACGCAGTATTTT.